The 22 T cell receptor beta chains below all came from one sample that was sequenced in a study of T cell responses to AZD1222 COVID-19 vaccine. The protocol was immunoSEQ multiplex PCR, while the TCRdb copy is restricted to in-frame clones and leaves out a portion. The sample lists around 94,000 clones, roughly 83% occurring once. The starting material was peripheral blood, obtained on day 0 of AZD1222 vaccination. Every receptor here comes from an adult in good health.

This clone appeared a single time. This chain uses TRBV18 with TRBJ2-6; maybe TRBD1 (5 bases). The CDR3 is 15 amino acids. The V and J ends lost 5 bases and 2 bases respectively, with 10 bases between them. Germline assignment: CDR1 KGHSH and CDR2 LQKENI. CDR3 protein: CASSTDSTGANVLTF. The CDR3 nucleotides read TGTGCCAGCTCAACCGACAGCACTGGGGCCAACGTCCTGACTTTC.

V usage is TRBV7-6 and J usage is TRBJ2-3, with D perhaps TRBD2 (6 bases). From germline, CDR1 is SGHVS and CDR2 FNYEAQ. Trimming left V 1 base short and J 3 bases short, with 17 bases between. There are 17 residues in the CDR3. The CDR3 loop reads CASSLEYSGRGTDTQYF. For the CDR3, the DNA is TGTGCCAGCAGCTTAGAATACTCAGGCCGGGGGACAGATACGCAGTATTTT. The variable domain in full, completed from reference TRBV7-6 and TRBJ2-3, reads GAGVSQSPRYKVTKRGQDVALRCDPISGHVSLYWYRQALGQGPEFLTYFNYEAQQDKSGLPNDRFSAERPEGSISTLTIQRTEQRDSAMYRCASSLEYSGRGTDTQYFGPGTRLTVL.

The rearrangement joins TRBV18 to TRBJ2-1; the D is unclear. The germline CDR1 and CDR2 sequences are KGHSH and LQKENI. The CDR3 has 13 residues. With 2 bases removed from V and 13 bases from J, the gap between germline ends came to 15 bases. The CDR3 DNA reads TGTGCCAGCTCACCAGGCGAAGGTCCGAGTCAGTTCTTC. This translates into CASSPGEGPSQFF.

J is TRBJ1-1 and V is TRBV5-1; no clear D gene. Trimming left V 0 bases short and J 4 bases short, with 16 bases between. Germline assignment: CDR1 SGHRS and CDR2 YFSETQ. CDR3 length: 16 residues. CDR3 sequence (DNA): TGCGCCAGCAGCTTGGACGCCGCTTTATCGGGCACTGAAGCTTTCTTT. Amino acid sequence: CASSLDAALSGTEAFF.

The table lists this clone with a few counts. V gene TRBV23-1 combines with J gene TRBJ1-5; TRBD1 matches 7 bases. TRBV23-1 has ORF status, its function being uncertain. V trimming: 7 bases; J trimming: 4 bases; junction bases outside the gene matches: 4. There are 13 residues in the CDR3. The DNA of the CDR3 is TGCGCCAGCACACAGGGGACGAATCAGCCCCAGCATTTT. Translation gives CASTQGTNQPQHF.

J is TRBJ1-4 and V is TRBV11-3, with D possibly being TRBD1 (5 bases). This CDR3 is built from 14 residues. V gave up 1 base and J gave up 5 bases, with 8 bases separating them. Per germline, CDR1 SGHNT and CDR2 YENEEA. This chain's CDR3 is CASSLGWGNEKLFF. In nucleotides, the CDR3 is TGTGCCAGCAGCTTAGGATGGGGGAATGAAAAACTGTTTTTT.

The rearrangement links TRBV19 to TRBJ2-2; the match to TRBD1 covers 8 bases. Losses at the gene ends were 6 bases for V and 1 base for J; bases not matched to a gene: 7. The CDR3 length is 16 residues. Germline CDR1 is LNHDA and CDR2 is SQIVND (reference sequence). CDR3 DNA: TGTGCCAGTAGGCCCCCAGGACAGGGGAACACCGGGGAGCTGTTTTTT. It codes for CASRPPGQGNTGELFF.

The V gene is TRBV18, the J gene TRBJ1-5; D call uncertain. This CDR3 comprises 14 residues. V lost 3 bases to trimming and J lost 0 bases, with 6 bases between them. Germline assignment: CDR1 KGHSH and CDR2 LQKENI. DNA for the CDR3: TGTGCCAGCTCACCGTCAGGTAGCAATCAGCCCCAGCATTTT. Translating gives CASSPSGSNQPQHF.

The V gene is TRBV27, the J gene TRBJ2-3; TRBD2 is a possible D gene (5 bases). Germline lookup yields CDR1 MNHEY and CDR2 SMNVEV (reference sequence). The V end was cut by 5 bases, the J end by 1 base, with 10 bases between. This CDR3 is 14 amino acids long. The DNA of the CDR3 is TGTGCCAGCAGTCCCGGACTCCGCACAGATACGCAGTATTTT. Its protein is CASSPGLRTDTQYF.

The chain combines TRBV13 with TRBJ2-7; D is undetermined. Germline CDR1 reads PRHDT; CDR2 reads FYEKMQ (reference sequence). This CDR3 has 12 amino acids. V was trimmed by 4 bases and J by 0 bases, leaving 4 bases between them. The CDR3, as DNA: TGTGCCAGCAGCTCTAGCTCCTACGAGCAGTACTTC. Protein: CASSSSSYEQYF.

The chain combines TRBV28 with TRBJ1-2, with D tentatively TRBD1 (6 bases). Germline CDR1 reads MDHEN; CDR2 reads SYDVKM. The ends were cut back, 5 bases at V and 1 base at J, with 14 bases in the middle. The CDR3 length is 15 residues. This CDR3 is CASSLRGTGNYGYTF. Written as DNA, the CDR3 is TGTGCCAGCAGTCTGAGGGGGACCGGTAACTATGGCTACACCTTC.

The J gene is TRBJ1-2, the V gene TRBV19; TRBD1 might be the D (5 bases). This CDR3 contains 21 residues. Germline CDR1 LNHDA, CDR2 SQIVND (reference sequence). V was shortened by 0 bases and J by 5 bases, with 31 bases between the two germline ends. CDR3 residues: CASSIDPRQRDSWGRGYGYTF. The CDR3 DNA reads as TGTGCCAGTAGTATAGATCCCCGACAACGCGATTCATGGGGGAGAGGGTATGGCTACACCTTC. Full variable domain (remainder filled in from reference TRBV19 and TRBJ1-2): DGGITQSPKYLFRKEGQNVTLSCEQNLNHDAMYWYRQDPGQGLRLIYYSQIVNDFQKGDIAEGYSVSREKKESFPLTVTSAQKNPTAFYLCASSIDPRQRDSWGRGYGYTFGSGTRLTVV.

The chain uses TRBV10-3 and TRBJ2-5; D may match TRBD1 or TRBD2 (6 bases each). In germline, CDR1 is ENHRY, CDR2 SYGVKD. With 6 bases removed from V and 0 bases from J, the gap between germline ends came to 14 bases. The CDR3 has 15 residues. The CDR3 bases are TGTGCCATCAGCAAGGACGGGGGCAACCAAGAGACCCAGTACTTC. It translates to CAISKDGGNQETQYF.

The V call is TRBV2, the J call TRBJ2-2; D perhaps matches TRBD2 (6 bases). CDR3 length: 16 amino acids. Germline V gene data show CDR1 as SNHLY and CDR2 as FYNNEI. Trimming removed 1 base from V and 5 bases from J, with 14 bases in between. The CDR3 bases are TGTGCCAGCAGTGAAGTGTCAGGGCGGGAAACCGGGGAGCTGTTTTTT. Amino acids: CASSEVSGRETGELFF.

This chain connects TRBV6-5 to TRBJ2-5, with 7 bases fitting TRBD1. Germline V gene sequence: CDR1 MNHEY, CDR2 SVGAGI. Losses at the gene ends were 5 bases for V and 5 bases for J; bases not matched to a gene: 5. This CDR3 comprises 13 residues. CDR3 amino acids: CASSKTGWETQYF. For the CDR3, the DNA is TGTGCCAGCAGTAAGACAGGGTGGGAGACCCAGTACTTC.

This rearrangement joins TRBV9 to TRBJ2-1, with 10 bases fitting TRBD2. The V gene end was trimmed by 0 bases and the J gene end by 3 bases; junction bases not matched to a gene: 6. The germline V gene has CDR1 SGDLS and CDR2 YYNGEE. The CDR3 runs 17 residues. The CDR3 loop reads CASSVERGTSDYNEQFF. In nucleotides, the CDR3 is TGTGCCAGCAGCGTAGAACGCGGGACTAGCGACTACAATGAGCAGTTCTTC.

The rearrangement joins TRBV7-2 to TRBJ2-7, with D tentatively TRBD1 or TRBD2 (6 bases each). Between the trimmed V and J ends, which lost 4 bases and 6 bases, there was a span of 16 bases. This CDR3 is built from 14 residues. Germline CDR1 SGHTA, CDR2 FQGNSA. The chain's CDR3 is CASSSHGGRGEQYF. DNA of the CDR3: TGTGCCAGCAGCTCCCATGGGGGGCGAGGCGAGCAGTACTTC.

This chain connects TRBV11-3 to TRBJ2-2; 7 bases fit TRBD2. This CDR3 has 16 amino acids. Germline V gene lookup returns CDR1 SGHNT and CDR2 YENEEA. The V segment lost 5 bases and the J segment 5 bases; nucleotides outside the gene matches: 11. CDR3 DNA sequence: TGTGCCAGCAGCCCCCAGCCGGGACTACAGACCGGGGAGCTGTTTTTT. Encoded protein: CASSPQPGLQTGELFF.

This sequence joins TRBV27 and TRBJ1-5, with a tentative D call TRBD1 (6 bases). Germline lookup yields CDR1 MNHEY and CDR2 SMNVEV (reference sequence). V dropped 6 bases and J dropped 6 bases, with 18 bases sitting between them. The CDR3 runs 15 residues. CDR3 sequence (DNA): TGTGCCAGCAGCCCCGATTGGGGGGCCGGTCAGCCCCAGCATTTT. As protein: CASSPDWGAGQPQHF.

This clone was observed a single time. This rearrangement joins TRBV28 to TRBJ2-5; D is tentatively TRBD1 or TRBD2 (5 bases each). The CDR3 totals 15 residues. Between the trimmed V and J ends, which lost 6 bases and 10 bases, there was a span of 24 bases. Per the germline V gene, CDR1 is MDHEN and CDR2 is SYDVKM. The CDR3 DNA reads TGTGCCAGCAGCTCCCCCTCCCGGGACCTAGGGATCCAGTACTTC. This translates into CASSSPSRDLGIQYF.

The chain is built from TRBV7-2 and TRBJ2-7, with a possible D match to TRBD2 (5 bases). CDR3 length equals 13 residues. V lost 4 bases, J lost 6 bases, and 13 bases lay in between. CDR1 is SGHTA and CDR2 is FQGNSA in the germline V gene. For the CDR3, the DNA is TGTGCCAGCAGCTCGACTACAACGAGCGAGCAGTACTTC. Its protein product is CASSSTTTSEQYF.

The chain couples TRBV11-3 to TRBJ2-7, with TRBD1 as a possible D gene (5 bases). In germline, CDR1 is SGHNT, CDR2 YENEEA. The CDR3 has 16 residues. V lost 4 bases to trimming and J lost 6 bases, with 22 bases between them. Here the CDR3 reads CASSSIPVGQIGEQYF. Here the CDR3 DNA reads TGTGCCAGCAGCTCAATCCCAGTGGGGCAAATCGGCGAGCAGTACTTC.